This TCR beta chain is from a study of T cells in Graves' hyperthyroidism and ophthalmopathy. Whole-study results and caveats: Most expanded thyroid clonotypes above 0.001 also appeared in blood. Ophthalmopathy onset followed model prediction by a median around six months.

On this clonotype itself: Its antigen is unknown.

Amplified regions were TCR beta CDR3 sequences from RNA transcripts. In the first-round RT-PCR of the TCR CDR3, the HTBI primer set was used. TCRdb ran MiXCR on the multiplex PCR reads and lists one entry per CDR3 protein. Counted here are roughly 700,000 distinct CDR3 sequences, roughly a third occurring once; the ten biggest clones make up 31%. Patients aged 18 to 65 had newly diagnosed hyperthyroidism that had lasted under 2 months. The authors obtained PBMCs from around 10 ml of fresh peripheral blood. J lost 8 bases, V lost 2 bases, and 8 bases had no gene match. Germline V gives CDR1 DFQATT, CDR2 SNEGSKA (reference sequence). This CDR3 has 14 residues.

The rearrangement joins TRBV20-1 to TRBJ2-3, with 9 bases lining up with TRBD2. Sequenced material: blood. The receptor comes from a woman in her forties with Graves' hyperthyroidism. The CDR3 loop reads CSARLRLAESTQYF. CDR3 coding DNA: TGCAGTGCTAGATTACGACTAGCGGAAAGTACGCAGTATTTT.